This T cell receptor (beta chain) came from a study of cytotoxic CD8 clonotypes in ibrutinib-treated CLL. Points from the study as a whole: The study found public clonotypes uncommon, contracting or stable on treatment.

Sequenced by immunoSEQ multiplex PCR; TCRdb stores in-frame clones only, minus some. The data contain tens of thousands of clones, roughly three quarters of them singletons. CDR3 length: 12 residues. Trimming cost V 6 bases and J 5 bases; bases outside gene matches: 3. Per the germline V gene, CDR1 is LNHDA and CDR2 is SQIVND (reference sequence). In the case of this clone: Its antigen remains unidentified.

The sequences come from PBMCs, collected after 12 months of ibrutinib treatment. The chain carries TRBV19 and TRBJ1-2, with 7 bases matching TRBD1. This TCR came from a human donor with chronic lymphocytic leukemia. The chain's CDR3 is CASRPDRYGYTF. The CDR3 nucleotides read TGTGCCAGTAGGCCGGACAGGTATGGCTACACCTTC.